A single T cell receptor (beta chain) is shown here with its context. The sample is drawn from a study of blood T cell repertoires in COVID-19. Study context: Nucleic acid was either cDNA or gDNA, and it came from T cells, B-cell-depleted T cells, or PBMCs.

J lost 6 bases, V lost 4 bases, and 10 bases had no gene match. Germline V lookup: CDR1 SGDLS, CDR2 YYNGEE. The CDR3 covers 15 residues. Sequencing used immunoSEQ multiplex PCR; TCRdb keeps in-frame clones, though not all of them. The table records 120,000 or so clones, about 77% of them present only once. The sequence was collected from a human donor in a cohort sampled during active COVID-19. V gene TRBV9 combines with J gene TRBJ2-1; 7 nucleotides agree with TRBD2. The source material was peripheral blood. As DNA, the CDR3 is TGTGCCAGCAGCCCCTCTCTGGGAGGGCCCAATGAGCAGTTCTTC. Encoded protein: CASSPSLGGPNEQFF.